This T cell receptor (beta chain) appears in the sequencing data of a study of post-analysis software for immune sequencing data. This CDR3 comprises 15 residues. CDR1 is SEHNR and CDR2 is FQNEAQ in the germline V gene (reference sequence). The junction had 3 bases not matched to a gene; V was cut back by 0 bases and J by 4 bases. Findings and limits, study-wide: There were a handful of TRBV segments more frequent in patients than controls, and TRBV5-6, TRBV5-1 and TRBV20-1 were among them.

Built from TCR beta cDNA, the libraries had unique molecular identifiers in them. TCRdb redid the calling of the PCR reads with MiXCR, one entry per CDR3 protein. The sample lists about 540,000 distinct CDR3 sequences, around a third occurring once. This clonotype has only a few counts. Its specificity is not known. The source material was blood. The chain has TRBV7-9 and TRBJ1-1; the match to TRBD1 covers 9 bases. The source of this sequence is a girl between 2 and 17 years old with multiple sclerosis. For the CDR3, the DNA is TGTGCCAGCAGCTTAGCGAAACAGGGGGCCACTGAAGCTTTCTTT. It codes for CASSLAKQGATEAFF.